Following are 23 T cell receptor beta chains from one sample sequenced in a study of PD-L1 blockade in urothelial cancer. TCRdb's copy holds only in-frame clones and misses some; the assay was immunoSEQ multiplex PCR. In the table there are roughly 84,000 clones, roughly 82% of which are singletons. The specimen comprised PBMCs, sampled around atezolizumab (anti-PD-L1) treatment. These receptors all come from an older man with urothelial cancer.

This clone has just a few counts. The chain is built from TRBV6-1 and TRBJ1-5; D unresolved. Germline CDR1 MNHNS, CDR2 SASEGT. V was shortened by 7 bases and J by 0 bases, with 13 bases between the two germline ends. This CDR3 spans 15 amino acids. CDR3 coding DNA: TGTGCCAGCACCACCGGGAGTGGTAGCAATCAGCCCCAGCATTTT. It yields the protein CASTTGSGSNQPQHF.

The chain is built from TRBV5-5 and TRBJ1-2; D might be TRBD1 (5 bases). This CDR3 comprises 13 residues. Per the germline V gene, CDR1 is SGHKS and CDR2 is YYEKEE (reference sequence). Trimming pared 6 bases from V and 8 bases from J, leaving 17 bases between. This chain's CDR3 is CASTKRGMRGYTF. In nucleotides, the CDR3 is TGTGCCAGCACCAAGCGGGGGATGCGAGGCTACACCTTC. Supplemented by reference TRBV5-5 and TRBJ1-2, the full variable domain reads DAGVTQSPTHLIKTRGQQVTLRCSPISGHKSVSWYQQVLGQGPQFIFQYYEKEERGRGNFPDRFSARQFPNYSSELNVNALLLGDSALYLCASTKRGMRGYTFGSGTRLTVV.

The CDR3 DNA reads TGCAGCGTTGGCCCGGGGGATCCGGGTCAGCCCCAGCATTTT. Translation: CSVGPGDPGQPQHF. This chain uses TRBV29-1 with TRBJ1-5; a possible D gene is TRBD1 (5 bases). This CDR3 contains 14 residues. Per the germline V gene, CDR1 is SQVTM and CDR2 is ANQGSEA. Trimming took off 4 bases at V and 6 bases at J, with 16 bases between the two ends. Filled out from reference TRBV29-1 and TRBJ1-5, the complete variable domain reads SAVISQKPSRDICQRGTSLTIQCQVDSQVTMMFWYRQQPGQSLTLIATANQGSEATYESGFVIDKFPISRPNLTFSTLTVSNMSPEDSSIYLCSVGPGDPGQPQHFGDGTRLSIL.

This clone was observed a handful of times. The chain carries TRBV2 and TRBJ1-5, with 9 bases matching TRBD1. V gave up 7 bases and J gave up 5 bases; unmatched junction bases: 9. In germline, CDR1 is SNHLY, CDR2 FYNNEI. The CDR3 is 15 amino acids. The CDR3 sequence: CASNHNRGLYQPQHF. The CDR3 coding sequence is TGTGCCAGCAATCACAACAGGGGGCTTTATCAGCCCCAGCATTTT.

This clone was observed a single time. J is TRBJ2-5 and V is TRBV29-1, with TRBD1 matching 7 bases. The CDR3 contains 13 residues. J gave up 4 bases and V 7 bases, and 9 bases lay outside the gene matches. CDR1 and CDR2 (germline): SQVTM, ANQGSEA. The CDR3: CSGYYRGLETQYF. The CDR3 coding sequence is TGCAGCGGATATTACAGGGGTCTAGAGACCCAGTACTTC.

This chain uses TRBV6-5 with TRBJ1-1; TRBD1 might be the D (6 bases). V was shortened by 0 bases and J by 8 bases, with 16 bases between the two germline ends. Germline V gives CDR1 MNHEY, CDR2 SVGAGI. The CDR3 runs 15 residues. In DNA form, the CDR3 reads TGTGCCAGCAGTTACTCGTCGGTAGGGGGACCCGAAGCTTTCTTT. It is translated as CASSYSSVGGPEAFF.

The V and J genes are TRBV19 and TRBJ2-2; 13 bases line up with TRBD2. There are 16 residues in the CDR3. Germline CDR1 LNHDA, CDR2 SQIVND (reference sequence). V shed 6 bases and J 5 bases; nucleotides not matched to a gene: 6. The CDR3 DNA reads TGTGCCAGTAGCCCGGGACTAGCGGGACCTACCGGGGAGCTGTTTTTT. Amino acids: CASSPGLAGPTGELFF.

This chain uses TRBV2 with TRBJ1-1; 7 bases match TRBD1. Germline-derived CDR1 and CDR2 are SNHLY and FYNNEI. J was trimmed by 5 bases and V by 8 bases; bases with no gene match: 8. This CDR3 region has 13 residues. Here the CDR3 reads CASLTGRSTEAFF. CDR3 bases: TGTGCCAGCTTGACAGGGAGATCAACTGAAGCTTTCTTT.

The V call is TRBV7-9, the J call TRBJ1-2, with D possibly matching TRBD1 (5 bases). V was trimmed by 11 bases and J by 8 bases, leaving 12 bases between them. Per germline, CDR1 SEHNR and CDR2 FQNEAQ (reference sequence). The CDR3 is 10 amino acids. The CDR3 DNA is TGTGCCGGTGGGGGGGAAGGCTACACCTTC. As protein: CAGGGEGYTF.

The chain's CDR3 is CASTPTVGLGTYEQYF. The CDR3 DNA reads TGTGCCAGCACCCCTACGGTAGGACTAGGAACCTACGAGCAGTACTTC. The chain has TRBV7-2 and TRBJ2-7, with 7 bases lining up with TRBD2. The junction had 14 bases not matched to a gene; V was cut back by 7 bases and J by 2 bases. CDR3 length: 16 amino acids. Per the germline V gene, CDR1 is SGHTA and CDR2 is FQGNSA. Combining the CDR3 with reference TRBV7-2 and TRBJ2-7 gives the whole variable domain GAGVSQSPSNKVTEKGKDVELRCDPISGHTALYWYRQSLGQGLEFLIYFQGNSAPDKSGLPSDRFSAERTGGSVSTLTIQRTQQEDSAVYLCASTPTVGLGTYEQYFGPGTRLTVT.

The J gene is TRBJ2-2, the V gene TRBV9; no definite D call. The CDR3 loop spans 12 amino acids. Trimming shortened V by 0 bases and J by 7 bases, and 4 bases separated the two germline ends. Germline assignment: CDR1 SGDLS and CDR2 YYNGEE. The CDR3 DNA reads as TGTGCCAGCAGCGTAGCTATCGGGGAGCTGTTTTTT. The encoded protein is CASSVAIGELFF.

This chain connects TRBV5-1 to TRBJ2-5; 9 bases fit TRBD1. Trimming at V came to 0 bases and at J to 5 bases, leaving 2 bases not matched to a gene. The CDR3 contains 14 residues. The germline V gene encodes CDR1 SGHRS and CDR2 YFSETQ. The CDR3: CASSLDRGQETQYF. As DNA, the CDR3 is TGCGCCAGCAGCTTGGACAGGGGGCAGGAGACCCAGTACTTC.

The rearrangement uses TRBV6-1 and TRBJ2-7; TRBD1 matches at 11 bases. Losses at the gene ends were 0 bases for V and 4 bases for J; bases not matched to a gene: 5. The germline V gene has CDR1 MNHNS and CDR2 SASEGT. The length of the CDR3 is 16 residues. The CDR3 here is CASSEAPGQGVYEQYF. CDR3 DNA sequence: TGTGCCAGCAGTGAAGCTCCGGGACAGGGGGTTTACGAGCAGTACTTC.

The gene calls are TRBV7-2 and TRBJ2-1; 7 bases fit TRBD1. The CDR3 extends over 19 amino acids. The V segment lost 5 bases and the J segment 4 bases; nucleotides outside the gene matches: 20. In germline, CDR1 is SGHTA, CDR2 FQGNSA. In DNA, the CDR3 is TGTGCCAGCAGCGAGGTGGCCTACTTCGGGACAGCTAATTACAATGAGCAGTTCTTC. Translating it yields CASSEVAYFGTANYNEQFF.

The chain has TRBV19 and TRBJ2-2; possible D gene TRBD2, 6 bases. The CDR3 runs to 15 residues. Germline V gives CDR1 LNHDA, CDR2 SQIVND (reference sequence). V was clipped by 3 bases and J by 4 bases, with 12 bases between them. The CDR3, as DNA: TGTGCCAGTAGTATGGGCGGGACTCGCACCGGGGAGCTGTTTTTT. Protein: CASSMGGTRTGELFF. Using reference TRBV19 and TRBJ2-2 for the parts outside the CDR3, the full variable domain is DGGITQSPKYLFRKEGQNVTLSCEQNLNHDAMYWYRQDPGQGLRLIYYSQIVNDFQKGDIAEGYSVSREKKESFPLTVTSAQKNPTAFYLCASSMGGTRTGELFFGEGSRLTVL.

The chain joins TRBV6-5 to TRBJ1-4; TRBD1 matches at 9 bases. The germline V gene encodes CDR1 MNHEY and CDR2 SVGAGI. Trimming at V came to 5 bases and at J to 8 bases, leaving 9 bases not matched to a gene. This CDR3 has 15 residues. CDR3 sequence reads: CASSHTGGGEEKLFF. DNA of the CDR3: TGTGCCAGCAGTCATACAGGGGGCGGCGAGGAAAAACTGTTTTTT.

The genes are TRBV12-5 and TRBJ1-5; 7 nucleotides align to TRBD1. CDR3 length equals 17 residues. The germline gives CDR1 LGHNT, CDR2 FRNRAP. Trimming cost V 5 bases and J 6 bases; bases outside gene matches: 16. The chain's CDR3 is CASGKGSGTEDGQPQHF. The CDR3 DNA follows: TGTGCTAGTGGTAAGGGATCCGGGACAGAAGATGGTCAGCCCCAGCATTTT.

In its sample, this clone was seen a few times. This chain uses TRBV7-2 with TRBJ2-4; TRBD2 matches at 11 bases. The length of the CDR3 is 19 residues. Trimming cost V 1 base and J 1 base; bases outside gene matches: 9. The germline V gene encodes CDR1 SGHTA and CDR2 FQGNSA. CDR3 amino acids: CASSLDRPLAGGAKNIQYF. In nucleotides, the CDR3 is TGTGCCAGCAGCTTAGATAGGCCCCTAGCGGGAGGTGCCAAAAACATTCAGTACTTC.

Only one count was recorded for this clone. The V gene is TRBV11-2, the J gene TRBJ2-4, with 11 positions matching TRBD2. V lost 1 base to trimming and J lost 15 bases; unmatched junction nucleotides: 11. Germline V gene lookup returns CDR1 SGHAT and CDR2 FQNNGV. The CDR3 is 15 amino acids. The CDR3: CASSLAGSGGGQVYF. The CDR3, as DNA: TGTGCCAGCAGCTTAGCGGGTAGCGGGGGGGGGCAGGTGTACTTC.

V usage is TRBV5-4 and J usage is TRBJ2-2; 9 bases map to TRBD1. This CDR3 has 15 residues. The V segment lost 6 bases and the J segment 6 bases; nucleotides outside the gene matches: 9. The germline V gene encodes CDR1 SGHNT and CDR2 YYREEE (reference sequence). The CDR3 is CASTPGQGSAGELFF. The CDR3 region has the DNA TGTGCCAGCACCCCCGGACAGGGGTCCGCCGGGGAGCTGTTTTTT.

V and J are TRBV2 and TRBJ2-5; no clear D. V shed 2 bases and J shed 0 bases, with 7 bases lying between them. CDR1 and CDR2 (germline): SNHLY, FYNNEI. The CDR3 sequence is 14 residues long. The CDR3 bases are TGTGCCAGCAGTGAAAGTGGCCACCAAGAGACCCAGTACTTC. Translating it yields CASSESGHQETQYF.

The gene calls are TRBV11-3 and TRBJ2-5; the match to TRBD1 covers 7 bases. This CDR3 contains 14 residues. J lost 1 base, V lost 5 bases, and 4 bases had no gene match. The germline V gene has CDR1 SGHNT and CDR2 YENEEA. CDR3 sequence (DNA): TGTGCCAGCAGCGACGACAGGGCCCAAGAGACCCAGTACTTC. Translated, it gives CASSDDRAQETQYF.

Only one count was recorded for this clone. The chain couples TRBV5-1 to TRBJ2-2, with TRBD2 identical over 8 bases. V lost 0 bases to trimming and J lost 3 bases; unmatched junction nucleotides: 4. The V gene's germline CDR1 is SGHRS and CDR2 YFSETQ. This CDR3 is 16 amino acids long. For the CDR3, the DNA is TGCGCCAGCAGCTTGGACGTCGGGGGGGACACCGGGGAGCTGTTTTTT. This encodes CASSLDVGGDTGELFF.